This TCR beta chain appears in the sequencing data of a study of blood T cell repertoires in COVID-19. About the research overall: Sample material is recorded as cDNA or gDNA derived from T cells, B-cell-depleted T cells, or PBMCs.

Notes on this clone: Mismatch with germline at one junction end may stem from a read error.

The CDR3 totals 14 residues. CDR1 ENHRY and CDR2 SYGVKD come from the germline V gene. Study processing details: Reference gene primer amplification gave nucleated cell count estimates. The protocol was immunoSEQ multiplex PCR, while the TCRdb copy is restricted to in-frame clones and leaves out a portion. V and J calls and clone size are copied from that table; D and trimming were computed from the DNA. Among approximately 300,000 clones listed, 85% to 90% were seen once. The sequenced material came from peripheral blood. The chain has TRBV10-3 and TRBJ1-3; 8 bases line up with TRBD1. This clonotype was obtained from a middle-aged woman with acute or convalescent COVID-19. CDR3 in DNA: TGTGCCATCAGTGACCCCGGGACAGGTCTAATATTGAATTTT. It is translated as CAISDPGTGLILNF.